This is a list of T cell receptor beta chains from one sample in a study of CD8 T cells in ankylosing spondylitis. TCRdb re-called the 5' RACE reads with MiXCR, one entry per CDR3 protein. The data contain about 96,000 distinct CDR3 sequences, 8.8% of them seen just once; the ten biggest clones take up 4% to 5.5%. Sequencing was carried out using blood, either unsorted or a sorted T cell fraction (not recorded which). Receptor source: a male donor with ankylosing spondylitis or in good health (not recorded which). The CDR3 runs from the conserved cysteine through the conserved F or W. Each record gives: CDR3 protein, CDR3 DNA, V gene, clone size, J gene, D gene. D genes are given only for firm matches. The size of a clone is reported for some rows only, either as once, few or many, or as a class for expanded clones.

CDR3 protein: CSASSGGTDTQYF
CDR3 DNA: TGCAGTGCTAGCTCCGGGGGAACAGATACGCAGTATTTT
V gene: TRBV20-1
clone size: many
J gene: TRBJ2-3
D gene: NA

CDR3 protein: CSGLPGVNNQPQHF
CDR3 DNA: TGCAGTGGCCTCCCGGGGGTCAACAATCAGCCCCAGCATTTT
V gene: TRBV20-1
clone size: medium-sized
J gene: TRBJ1-5
D gene: NA

CDR3 protein: CASSPRDRARGREKLFF
CDR3 DNA: TGTGCCAGCAGTCCCCGGGACAGGGCACGGGGTAGGGAAAAACTGTTTTTT
V gene: TRBV28
clone size: many
J gene: TRBJ1-4
D gene: TRBD1

CDR3 protein: CASNSGGNEQFF
CDR3 DNA: TGCGCCAGCAACTCCGGGGGCAATGAGCAGTTCTTC
V gene: TRBV5-1
clone size: NA
J gene: TRBJ2-1
D gene: NA

CDR3 protein: CASSLQGLGELFF
CDR3 DNA: TGTGCCAGCAGCTTACAGGGTCTCGGGGAGCTGTTTTTT
V gene: TRBV7-2
clone size: NA
J gene: TRBJ2-2
D gene: NA

CDR3 protein: CAWSGWELEGDTDTQYF
CDR3 DNA: TGTGCCTGGAGTGGCTGGGAGCTAGAGGGTGACACAGATACGCAGTATTTT
V gene: TRBV30
clone size: many
J gene: TRBJ2-3
D gene: NA

CDR3 protein: CASSDGGPYEQYF
CDR3 DNA: TGCGCCAGCAGTGACGGGGGACCCTACGAGCAGTACTTC
V gene: TRBV10-2
clone size: many
J gene: TRBJ2-7
D gene: NA

CDR3 protein: CSARELSGTANSYEQYF
CDR3 DNA: TGCAGTGCTAGAGAATTAAGTGGGACAGCCAACTCCTACGAGCAGTACTTC
V gene: TRBV20-1
clone size: many
J gene: TRBJ2-7
D gene: TRBD1

CDR3 protein: CASSVGASQETQYF
CDR3 DNA: TGTGCCAGCAGCGTTGGGGCGAGCCAAGAGACCCAGTACTTC
V gene: TRBV6-1
clone size: many
J gene: TRBJ2-5
D gene: NA

CDR3 protein: CATSGTGTSEEQYF
CDR3 DNA: TGTGCCACCAGTGGTACCGGGACTAGCGAAGAGCAGTACTTC
V gene: TRBV24-1
clone size: many
J gene: TRBJ2-7
D gene: TRBD2

CDR3 protein: CASSNGQGPSYEQYF
CDR3 DNA: TGTGCCAGCAGTAACGGACAGGGGCCCTCCTACGAGCAGTACTTC
V gene: TRBV27
clone size: many
J gene: TRBJ2-7
D gene: TRBD1

CDR3 protein: CASSPSVSLAGYTF
CDR3 DNA: TGTGCCAGCAGTCCAAGTGTCTCTTTGGCGGGCTACACCTTC
V gene: TRBV4-2
clone size: many
J gene: TRBJ1-2
D gene: NA

CDR3 protein: CASSSPTGSSYNEQFF
CDR3 DNA: TGTGCCAGCAGCTCGCCCACAGGGTCTTCCTACAATGAGCAGTTCTTC
V gene: TRBV5-6
clone size: many
J gene: TRBJ2-1
D gene: NA